At least ten counts were recorded for the clone carrying this T cell receptor beta chain. The source of the sample is a study of T cells after yellow fever vaccination. At the level of the study: The authors prepared low-cell-number fractions using SMART-Seq v4 Ultra Low Input.

5'RACE template switching produced TCR cDNA carrying a universal primer site and UMIs. TCRdb re-derived calls from the 5' RACE reads in MiXCR, one entry per CDR3 protein. The repertoire includes about 45,000 distinct CDR3 sequences, 6.8% of them detected once, and 15% sits in the top ten. CDR1 LGHNA and CDR2 YSLEER come from the germline V gene. The CDR3 has 16 residues. V dropped 3 bases and J dropped 4; count of bases not matched to a gene: 10. V is TRBV4-3 and J is TRBJ2-7, with TRBD1 matching 9 bases. The sequence derives from a man under 40 who received the YFV17D yellow fever vaccine. Sequencing used CD8+ T cells not binding an NS4B(214-222) dextramer, sorted from PBMCs, obtained 45 days after the yellow fever booster vaccination. The CDR3 sequence is CASSQAMGQGGYEQYF. The CDR3 DNA is TGCGCCAGCAGCCAGGCCATGGGACAGGGCGGTTACGAGCAGTACTTC.